This TCR beta chain came from a study of long-term antiretroviral therapy in people with HIV. General study results and limits: Before ART, certain clones expanded, and these dominated the repertoire at all time points. Investigators report no available data on ART adherence, viral resistance or therapy changes.

They ran version v3.0 of the immunoSEQ assay at survey level. Sequenced by immunoSEQ multiplex PCR; TCRdb stores in-frame clones only, minus some. The sample has around 26,000 clones, 80% to 85% seen once; the top ten hold roughly 16%. Regarding this clone: Its antigen is still unknown.

This CDR3 spans 13 amino acids. Germline V CDR1 and CDR2: SGHAT, FQNNGV. Between the trimmed V and J ends, which lost 0 bases and 5 bases, there was a span of 7 bases. The TCR was taken from a man younger than 45 with HIV. This sequence joins TRBV11-2 and TRBJ1-2; weak D call: TRBD1 (5 bases). The source material was unsorted PBMCs, sampled around 4.3 years after starting antiretroviral therapy. CDR3 DNA: TGTGCCAGCAGCTTAGAAGGGGATTATGGCTACACCTTC. Its protein product is CASSLEGDYGYTF.